The rows below give T cell receptor beta chains drawn from one sample of a study of blood T cell repertoires in COVID-19. This table comes from immunoSEQ multiplex PCR, and its TCRdb copy is limited to in-frame clones, with some not included. The table has about 270,000 clones, about 89% seen once; the top ten hold about 8.7%. Sequencing input: peripheral blood. These receptor sequences come from a man aged 35-49 years with active or convalescent COVID-19. Both conserved end residues are part of each CDR3. Each record gives: J gene, V gene, CDR3 protein.

J: TRBJ1-1
V: TRBV9
CDR3: CASSVGIRQGVRNTEAFF

J: TRBJ1-2
V: TRBV7-3
CDR3: CASSPGQGNYGYTF

J: TRBJ2-7
V: TRBV10-3
CDR3: CAISENGRDYEQYF

J: TRBJ2-5
V: TRBV29-1
CDR3: CSVDGRGRDGKTQYF

J: TRBJ2-1
V: TRBV7-6
CDR3: CASSLGGQVYNEQFF

J: TRBJ1-1
V: TRBV6-5
CDR3: CASSPRTGVNTEAFF

J: TRBJ2-1
V: TRBV5-6
CDR3: CASSPGLVETIEQFF

J: TRBJ2-6
V: TRBV11-2
CDR3: CASSQTGTGVSGANVLTF

J: TRBJ1-2
V: TRBV28
CDR3: CASITRTVFSGYTF

J: TRBJ2-3
V: TRBV10-2
CDR3: CASSRTWAGTDTQYF

J: TRBJ2-2
V: TRBV19
CDR3: CASSLGTGGAPGELFF

J: TRBJ1-3
V: TRBV5-1
CDR3: CASSSRGDLMGGGSGNTIYF

J: TRBJ2-2
V: TRBV25-1
CDR3: CASSVQTGGGTGELFF

J: TRBJ1-2
V: TRBV4-1
CDR3: CASSQDPPGRGFYGYTF

J: TRBJ2-3
V: TRBV6-5
CDR3: CASSREPRTDTQYF

J: TRBJ2-1
V: TRBV24-1
CDR3: CATSEAKGSYNEQFF

J: TRBJ1-5
V: TRBV4-2
CDR3: CASSQDGGEQPQHF

J: TRBJ2-1
V: TRBV11-3
CDR3: CASSTPGLAGPYNEQFF

J: TRBJ1-2
V: TRBV6-1
CDR3: CASSEALPGGTPKGYTF

J: TRBJ1-1
V: TRBV14
CDR3: CASSQEGYDSRVLEAFF

J: TRBJ2-3
V: TRBV24-1
CDR3: CATSDATSGRADTQYF

J: TRBJ2-1
V: TRBV7-3
CDR3: CASSLSGVSYNEQFF

J: TRBJ2-3
V: TRBV24-1
CDR3: CATSAPFTDTQYF

J: TRBJ1-3
V: TRBV3-1/TRBV3-2
CDR3: CASRPGTAGNTIYF

J: TRBJ2-3
V: TRBV25-1
CDR3: CASSEAGWGDTQYF

J: TRBJ2-5
V: TRBV28
CDR3: CASSVPGQGEETQYF

J: TRBJ1-2
V: TRBV2
CDR3: CASSEEGGSGYGYTF

J: TRBJ2-2
V: TRBV5-4
CDR3: CASSLGQPNTGELFF

J: TRBJ2-3
V: TRBV29-1
CDR3: CSVIGTLFTDTQYF

J: TRBJ2-3
V: TRBV19
CDR3: CASQIAGEGDTQYF

J: TRBJ1-4
V: TRBV9
CDR3: CASSVGGGARPDEKLFF

J: TRBJ1-6
V: TRBV28
CDR3: CASSSPDRDDSPLHF

J: TRBJ1-6
V: TRBV9
CDR3: CASSGGAGNPPLHF

J: TRBJ1-1
V: TRBV29-1
CDR3: CSVDRETAFF

J: TRBJ1-1
V: TRBV19
CDR3: CASSTKNTEAFF